A single sample is the source of the 6 T cell receptor beta chains below, sequenced in a study of T-cell memory formation after mild COVID-19. TCRdb used MiXCR to reprocess the 5' RACE reads, holding one entry per CDR3 protein. This sample has over 300,000 distinct CDR3 sequences, with roughly 20% found just once. Sequencing was performed on PBMCs or a T cell subset sorted from them (not recorded which). These receptor sequences come from a young man who had mild COVID-19 (a few samples of this study predate the infection). Cell type and time point are not known.

This chain's CDR3 is CASSSTLQETQYF. Written as DNA, the CDR3 is TGTGCCAGCAGTTCTACACTGCAAGAGACCCAGTACTTC. J is TRBJ2-5 and V is TRBV6-5; D is uncertain. The germline gives CDR1 MNHEY, CDR2 SVGAGI. The CDR3 loop spans 13 amino acids. Trimming pared 4 bases from V and 2 bases from J, leaving 8 bases between.

This clonotype was seen once. The CDR3 loop is CASSSWGSGLNEQFF. In DNA form, the CDR3 reads TGTGCCAGCAGTTCGTGGGGTTCCGGGCTCAATGAGCAGTTCTTC. The genes are TRBV6-5 and TRBJ2-1; D is undetermined. The CDR3 contains 15 residues. The V end was cut by 4 bases, the J end by 6 bases, with 16 bases between. Per germline, CDR1 MNHEY and CDR2 SVGAGI.

The V and J genes are TRBV10-1 and TRBJ2-7, with 7 bases identical to TRBD2. The CDR3 extends over 14 amino acids. J was trimmed by 6 bases and V by 6 bases; bases with no gene match: 11. Germline V gene sequence: CDR1 WNHNN, CDR2 SYGVQD (reference sequence). The CDR3 region is CASSESGTKREQYF. The CDR3 bases are TGCGCCAGCAGCGAGAGCGGGACTAAGCGCGAGCAGTACTTC.

This chain uses TRBV6-1 with TRBJ2-7, with 9 nucleotides matching TRBD1. The CDR3 is made up of 16 amino acids. CDR1 is MNHNS, CDR2 SASEGT, per germline. Trimming cost V 6 bases and J 6 bases; bases outside gene matches: 15. Written as DNA, the CDR3 is TGTGCCAGCAGCCGAATGGTGATGGGACAGGGATCCGAGCAGTACGTC. Amino acid sequence: CASSRMVMGQGSEQYV.

Only a few counts were recorded for this clonotype. The CDR3 region has the DNA TGCAGCGTTACAGGACGACAGGGGGAATGGGAGACCCAGTACTTC. The encoded protein is CSVTGRQGEWETQYF. The gene calls are TRBV29-1 and TRBJ2-5; 9 bases line up with TRBD1. The ends lost 5 bases at V and 5 bases at J; junction bases unmatched: 12. This CDR3 is 15 amino acids long. Germline-derived CDR1 and CDR2 are SQVTM and ANQGSEA.

This clonotype was recorded many times. The gene calls are TRBV6-2 or TRBV6-3 and TRBJ2-3; perhaps TRBD2 as D (5 bases). The CDR3 runs to 14 residues. CDR1 is MNHEY, CDR2 SVGEGT, per germline. V gave up 5 bases and J gave up 3 bases, with 12 bases separating them. The CDR3 sequence is CASSDFLATDTQYF. For the CDR3, the DNA is TGTGCCAGCAGTGATTTTTTAGCGACAGATACGCAGTATTTT.